This T cell receptor (beta chain) was captured by sequencing in a study of T cell repertoires in cytomegalovirus infection. For the study at large: Recently identified HLA-C-restricted CMV epitopes were among the peptides used. It can be stated that public TCR beta signatures indicated CMV infection as well as a matching HLA type.

Comments on this clonotype: Its antigen is still unknown.

Trimming stripped 6 bases from V and 5 bases from J, with 7 bases between. The CDR3 extends over 12 amino acids. TCRdb ran MiXCR on the reads and lists one entry per CDR3 protein. The sample shows approximately 990,000 distinct CDR3 sequences, about a third of them seen only once. Study results and caveats: Clonotypes of TCR beta that were HLA-C-restricted and CMV-specific dominated the ex vivo response. Carriers of CMV and the relevant HLA type were discriminated by public TCR beta frequency.

This specimen was cultured CD8+ T cells from PBMCs, taken from culture after CMV antigen stimulation. The sequence was collected from a human donor in good health (CMV status not recorded). Some clones in this sample may be carry-over from other donors' samples. The genes are TRBV12-3 or TRBV12-4 and TRBJ2-2; no firm D call. The CDR3 region has the DNA TGTGCCAGCAGGCATGGTACCGGGGAGCTGTTTTTT. This encodes CASRHGTGELFF.